This TCR beta chain is from a study of T-cell memory formation after mild COVID-19. About the study: Clusters of TCRs were largely donor specific.

Study-wide points: Contracting clones from day 15 to 85 had balanced CD4/CD8; later expanders favoured CD4+. The authors left the SARS-CoV-2 specificity of second-wave clones peaking on day 37 unconfirmed.

Germline loops: CDR1 MGHRA, CDR2 YSYEKL. J was trimmed by 4 bases and V by 0 bases; bases with no gene match: 5. The CDR3 runs to 16 residues. Researchers used 5'RACE with constant-segment primers to make TCR alpha and TCR beta cDNA libraries that carry sample barcodes and UMIs. TCRdb re-derived calls from the 5' RACE reads in MiXCR, one entry per CDR3 protein. The sample lists about 340,000 distinct CDR3 sequences, 21% occurring once. With respect to this clonotype: Its target is unknown.

This chain connects TRBV4-1 to TRBJ2-3, with 9 bases lining up with TRBD1. Sample: PBMCs or a T cell subset sorted from them (not recorded which). This receptor was identified in an adult woman who had mild COVID-19 (a few samples of this study predate the infection). Cell type and time point are not known. CDR3 amino acids: CASSQEWDRVADTQYF. CDR3 DNA sequence: TGCGCCAGCAGCCAAGAATGGGACAGGGTAGCAGATACGCAGTATTTT.